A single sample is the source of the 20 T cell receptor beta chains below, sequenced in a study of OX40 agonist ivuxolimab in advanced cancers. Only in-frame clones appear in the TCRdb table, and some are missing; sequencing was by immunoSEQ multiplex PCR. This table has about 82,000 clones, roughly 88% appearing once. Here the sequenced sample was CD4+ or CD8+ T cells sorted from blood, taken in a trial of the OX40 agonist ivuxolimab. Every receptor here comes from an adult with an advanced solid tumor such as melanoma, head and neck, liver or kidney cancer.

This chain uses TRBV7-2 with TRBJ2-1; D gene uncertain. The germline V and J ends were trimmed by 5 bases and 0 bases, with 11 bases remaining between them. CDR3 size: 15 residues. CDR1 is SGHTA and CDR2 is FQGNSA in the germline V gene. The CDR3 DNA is TGTGCCAGCAGCCTGGAAAGCAGCTCCTACAATGAGCAGTTCTTC. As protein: CASSLESSSYNEQFF.

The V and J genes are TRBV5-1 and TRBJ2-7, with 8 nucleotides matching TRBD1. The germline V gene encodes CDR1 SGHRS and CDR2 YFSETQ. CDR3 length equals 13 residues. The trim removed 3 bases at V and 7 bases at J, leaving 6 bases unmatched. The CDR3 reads CASSYGQGWEQYF. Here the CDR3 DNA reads TGCGCCAGCAGCTATGGACAGGGCTGGGAGCAGTACTTC.

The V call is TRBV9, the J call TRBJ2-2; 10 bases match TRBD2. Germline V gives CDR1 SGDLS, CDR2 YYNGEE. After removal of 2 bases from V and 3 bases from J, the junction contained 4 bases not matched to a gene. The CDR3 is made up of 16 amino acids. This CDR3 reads CASSVLAGVDTGELFF. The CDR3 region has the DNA TGTGCCAGCAGCGTTCTAGCGGGAGTAGACACCGGGGAGCTGTTTTTT.

CDR3 residues: CASSRGLSGSSYEQYF. Written as DNA, the CDR3 is TGTGCCAGCAGCCGGGGATTAAGCGGGAGCTCCTACGAGCAGTACTTC. The genes are TRBV5-5 and TRBJ2-7; 8 bases are shared with TRBD2. The germline V gene encodes CDR1 SGHKS and CDR2 YYEKEE (reference sequence). The CDR3 extends over 16 amino acids. With 4 bases clipped from V and 0 bases from J, the junction kept 9 bases outside the gene matches.

CDR3 protein: CASSIEGNSPLHF. Here the CDR3 DNA reads TGCGCCAGCAGCATCGAAGGGAATTCACCCCTCCACTTT. The chain links TRBV4-3 to TRBJ1-6; unclear D gene. The CDR3 contains 13 residues. V lost 5 bases, J lost 7 bases, and 9 bases lay in between. Germline V gives CDR1 LGHNA, CDR2 YSLEER.

The CDR3 reads CASRQGSNYGYTF. The CDR3, as DNA: TGTGCCAGCAGACAGGGTTCTAACTATGGCTACACCTTC. This rearrangement joins TRBV6-4 to TRBJ1-2; TRBD1 is a possible D gene (6 bases). The V and J ends lost 6 bases and 0 bases respectively, with 8 bases between them. Germline V lookup: CDR1 MRHNA, CDR2 SNTAGT. This CDR3 comprises 13 residues.

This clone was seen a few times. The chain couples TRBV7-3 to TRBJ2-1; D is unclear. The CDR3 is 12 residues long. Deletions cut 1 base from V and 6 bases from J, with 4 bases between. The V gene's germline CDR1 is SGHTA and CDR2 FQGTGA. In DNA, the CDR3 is TGTGCCAGCAGCTTAATACCCAATGAGCAGTTCTTC. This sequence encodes CASSLIPNEQFF. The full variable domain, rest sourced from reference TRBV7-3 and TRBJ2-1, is GAGVSQTPSNKVTEKGKYVELRCDPISGHTALYWYRQSLGQGPEFLIYFQGTGAADDSGLPNDRFFAVRPEGSVSTLKIQRTERGDSAVYLCASSLIPNEQFFGPGTRLTVL.

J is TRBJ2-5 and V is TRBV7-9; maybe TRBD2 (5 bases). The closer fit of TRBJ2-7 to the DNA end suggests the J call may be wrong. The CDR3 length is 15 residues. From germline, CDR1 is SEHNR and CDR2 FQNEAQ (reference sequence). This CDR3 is CASSGGRGKTYEQYF. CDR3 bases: TGTGCCAGCAGTGGTGGACGGGGAAAGACCTACGAGCAGTACTTC.

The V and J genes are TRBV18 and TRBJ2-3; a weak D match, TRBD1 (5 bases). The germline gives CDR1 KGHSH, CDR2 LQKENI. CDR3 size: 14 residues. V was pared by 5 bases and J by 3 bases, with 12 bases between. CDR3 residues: CASSTPSGTDTQYF. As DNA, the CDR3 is TGTGCCAGCTCAACGCCTTCAGGGACAGATACGCAGTATTTT. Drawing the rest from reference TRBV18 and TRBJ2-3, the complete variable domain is NAGVMQNPRHLVRRRGQEARLRCSPMKGHSHVYWYRQLPEEGLKFMVYLQKENIIDESGMPKERFSAEFPKEGPSILRIQQVVRGDSAAYFCASSTPSGTDTQYFGPGTRLTVL.

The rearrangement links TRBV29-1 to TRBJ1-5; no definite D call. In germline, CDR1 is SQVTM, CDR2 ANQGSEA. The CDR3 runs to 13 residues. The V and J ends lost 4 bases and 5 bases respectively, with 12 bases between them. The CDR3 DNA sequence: TGCAGCGTTGGCCAAAGGAGGGATCAGCCCCAGCATTTT. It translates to CSVGQRRDQPQHF.

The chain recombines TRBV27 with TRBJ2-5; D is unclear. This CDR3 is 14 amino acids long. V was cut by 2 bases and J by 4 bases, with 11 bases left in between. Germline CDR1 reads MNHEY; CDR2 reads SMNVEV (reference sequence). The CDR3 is CASSLGNLGETQYF. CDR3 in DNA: TGTGCCAGCAGTTTAGGTAATCTCGGAGAGACCCAGTACTTC.

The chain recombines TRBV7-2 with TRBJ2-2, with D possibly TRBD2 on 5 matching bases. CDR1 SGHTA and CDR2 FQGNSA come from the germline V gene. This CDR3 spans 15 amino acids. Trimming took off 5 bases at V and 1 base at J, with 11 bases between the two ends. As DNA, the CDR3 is TGTGCCAGCAGCCCCTGGACTGGGAACACCGGGGAGCTGTTTTTT. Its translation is CASSPWTGNTGELFF.

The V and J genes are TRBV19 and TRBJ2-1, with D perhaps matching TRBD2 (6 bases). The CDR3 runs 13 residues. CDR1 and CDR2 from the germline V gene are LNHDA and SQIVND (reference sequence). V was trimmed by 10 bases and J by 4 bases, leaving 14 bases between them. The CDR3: CATSGTLYNEQFF. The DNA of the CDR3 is TGTGCCACCTCCGGGACTCTATACAATGAGCAGTTCTTC.

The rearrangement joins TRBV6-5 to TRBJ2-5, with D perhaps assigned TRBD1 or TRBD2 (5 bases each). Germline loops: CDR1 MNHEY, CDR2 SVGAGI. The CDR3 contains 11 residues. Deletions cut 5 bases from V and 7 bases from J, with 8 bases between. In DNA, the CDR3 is TGTGCCAGCAGTCAGGGAGCGACCCAGTACTTC. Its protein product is CASSQGATQYF.

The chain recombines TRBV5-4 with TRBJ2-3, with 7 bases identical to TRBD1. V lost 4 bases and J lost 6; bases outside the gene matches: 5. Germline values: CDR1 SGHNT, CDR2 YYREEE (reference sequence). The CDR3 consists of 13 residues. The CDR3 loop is CASSHATGDTQYF. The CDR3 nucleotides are TGTGCCAGCAGCCACGCGACAGGGGATACGCAGTATTTT.

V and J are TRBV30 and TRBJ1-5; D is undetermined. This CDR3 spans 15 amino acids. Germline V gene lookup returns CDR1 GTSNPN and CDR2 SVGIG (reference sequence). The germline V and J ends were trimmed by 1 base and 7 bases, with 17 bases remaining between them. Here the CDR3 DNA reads TGTGCCTGGAGTGAGTGGGATTCGGGTGGGCAGCCCCAGCATTTT. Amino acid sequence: CAWSEWDSGGQPQHF.

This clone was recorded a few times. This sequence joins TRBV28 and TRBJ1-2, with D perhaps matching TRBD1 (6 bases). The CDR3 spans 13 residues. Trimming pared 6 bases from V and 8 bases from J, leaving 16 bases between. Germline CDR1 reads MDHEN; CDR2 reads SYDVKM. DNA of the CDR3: TGTGCCAGCAGGTTACAGACAGGCGTCGGCTACACCTTC. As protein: CASRLQTGVGYTF.

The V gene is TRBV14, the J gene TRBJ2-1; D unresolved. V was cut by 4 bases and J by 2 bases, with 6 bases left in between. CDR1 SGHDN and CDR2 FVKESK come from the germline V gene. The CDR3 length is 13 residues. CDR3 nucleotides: TGTGCCAGCAGCCTCATGGCCTACAATGAGCAGTTCTTC. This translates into CASSLMAYNEQFF.

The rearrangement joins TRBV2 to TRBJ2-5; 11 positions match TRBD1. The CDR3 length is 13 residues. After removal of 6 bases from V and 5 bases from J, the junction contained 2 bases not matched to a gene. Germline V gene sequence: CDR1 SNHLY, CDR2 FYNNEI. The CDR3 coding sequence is TGTGCCAGCAGCGGACAGGGGGCGGAGACCCAGTACTTC. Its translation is CASSGQGAETQYF.

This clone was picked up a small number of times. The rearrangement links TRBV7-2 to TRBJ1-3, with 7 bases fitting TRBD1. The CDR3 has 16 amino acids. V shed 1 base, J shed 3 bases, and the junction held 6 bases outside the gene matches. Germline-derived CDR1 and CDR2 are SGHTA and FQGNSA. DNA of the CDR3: TGTGCCAGCAGCTTAGGAGGGAACAGGGGTGGAAACACCATATATTTT. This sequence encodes CASSLGGNRGGNTIYF. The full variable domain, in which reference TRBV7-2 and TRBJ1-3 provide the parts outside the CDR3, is GAGVSQSPSNKVTEKGKDVELRCDPISGHTALYWYRQSLGQGLEFLIYFQGNSAPDKSGLPSDRFSAERTGGSVSTLTIQRTQQEDSAVYLCASSLGGNRGGNTIYFGEGSWLTVV.